This TCR beta chain stems from a study of cytomegalovirus exposure and HLA in healthy donors. Background on the study: Around 85 million unique TCR sequences came from HLA-typed donors in an early release.

As for this clone: The antigen is undetermined.

Study conclusions and caveats: What TCR beta sequences reportedly achieved was accurate prediction of HLA-A and HLA-B alleles in most subjects. Altogether, 160 or so TCR beta chains were recorded as cytomegalovirus-associated.

Both 60 Vbeta primers and 13 Jbeta primers went into the PCR. Generated by immunoSEQ multiplex PCR, the TCRdb table keeps only in-frame clones and is missing some. The top ten hold roughly 6.2% of the sample, which has about 140,000 clones, 70% to 80% seen once. V lost 5 bases and J lost 0, with 14 bases in between. This CDR3 region has 15 residues. CDR1 and CDR2 from the germline V gene are MDHEN and SYDVKM. The rearrangement joins TRBV28 to TRBJ2-7; possibly TRBD2 for D (6 bases). The TCR sequence derives from a middle-aged woman in good health and CMV-seropositive. Sequencing was done on a sample of PBMCs. CDR3 nucleotides: TGTGCCAGCAGTGTAGCGGACTCTAGCTCCTACGAGCAGTACTTC. This codes for CASSVADSSSYEQYF.